Here is one TCR beta chain with its context. The sample is drawn from a study of blood T cell repertoires in COVID-19. Study-wide background: Spain, Italy and the United States supplied samples that represented acute and convalescent COVID-19. PBMCs, B-cell-depleted T cells, or T cells provided the cDNA or gDNA that made up the material.

The CDR3 is 18 amino acids. Germline CDR1 and CDR2: MNHEY and SMNVEV (reference sequence). V trimming: 0 bases; J trimming: 5 bases; junction bases outside the gene matches: 16. As handled by the study authors: Amplification of reference gene primers was used by the study to estimate nucleated cell counts. Libraries were prepared by immunoSEQ multiplex PCR; TCRdb keeps only in-frame clonotypes and omits some of them. The V and J calls and clone size come from that table; D and trimming were worked out from the DNA. This sample has approximately 240,000 clones, with 80% to 85% found just once. The chain has TRBV27 and TRBJ2-7; 7 bases are shared with TRBD1. The sequence was obtained from a woman younger than 45 who had recovered from COVID-19. Specimen: peripheral blood. The CDR3 region is CASSLSDPHRTGANEQYF. The CDR3 DNA sequence: TGTGCCAGCAGTTTATCCGACCCCCACCGGACAGGTGCCAACGAGCAGTACTTC.